These T cell receptor beta chains were read from a single sample in a study of cytomegalovirus exposure and HLA in healthy donors. Generated by immunoSEQ multiplex PCR, the TCRdb table keeps only in-frame clones and is missing some. The data show some 160,000 clones, roughly a tenth seen once. The source material was PBMCs. Receptors originate from a male donor in good health and CMV-seronegative. CDR3s include the opening cysteine and the closing phenylalanine or tryptophan. A D gene is named only where the DNA matches it firmly. Rows may omit the clone size; those that give it use once, few, many or a size class.

v_gene,len,d_gene,j_gene,abundance,CDR3nt,CDR3aa
TRBV2,10,.,TRBJ2-7,few,TGTGCCAGCAGCTACTACGAGCAGTACTTC,CASSYYEQYF
TRBV6-1,15,.,TRBJ2-5,.,TGTGCCAGCAGTGAAGTTTCGTGGAGCCAAGAGACCCAGTACTTC,CASSEVSWSQETQYF
TRBV28,10,.,TRBJ1-1,few,TGTGCCAGCGAGGGCACTGAAGCTTTCTTT,CASEGTEAFF
TRBV2,14,TRBD2,TRBJ2-2,.,TGTGCCAGCAAGGCGGGAGTCACAGCCGGGGAGCTGTTTTTT,CASKAGVTAGELFF
TRBV7-3,15,.,TRBJ2-2,.,TGTGCCAGCAGCGACGAAAGAGGGAACACCGGGGAGCTGTTTTTT,CASSDERGNTGELFF
TRBV7-2,18,TRBD1,TRBJ2-7,.,TGTGCCAGCAGCTTAACGGCTTTCAGGACAGGGGCCTCCTACGAGCAGTACTTC,CASSLTAFRTGASYEQYF
TRBV27,16,.,TRBJ1-2,few,TGTGCCAGCAGTTTGGCAGGGGACCGGCGGGCCCATGGCTACACCTTC,CASSLAGDRRAHGYTF
TRBV7-3,15,.,TRBJ2-3,.,TGTGCCAGCAGCTTAACAAGGGGCCTGACAGATACGCAGTATTTT,CASSLTRGLTDTQYF
TRBV29-1,12,.,TRBJ1-2,few,TGCAGCGTTGAGGGCAGAAACTATGGCTACACCTTC,CSVEGRNYGYTF
TRBV4-3,14,.,TRBJ2-1,.,TGCGCCAGCAGCCAAGGCCCAGGGGGGAATGAGCAGTTCTTC,CASSQGPGGNEQFF
TRBV4-3,17,TRBD2,TRBJ2-1,.,TGCGCCAGCAGCCAGCAAACGGGACTAGCGGGGCGGAATGAGCAGTTCTTC,CASSQQTGLAGRNEQFF
TRBV6-1,15,.,TRBJ1-4,.,TGTGCCAGCAGTGAAAAGGGGTGGGGTAATGAAAAACTGTTTTTT,CASSEKGWGNEKLFF
TRBV19,13,.,TRBJ2-1,.,TGTGCCAGTAGTATCGCCAGGTCTTCTGAGCAGTTCTTC,CASSIARSSEQFF
TRBV27,14,.,TRBJ2-5,few,TGTGCCAGCCGGGGGGGACAGGGATTCGAGACCCAGTACTTC,CASRGGQGFETQYF
TRBV9,16,.,TRBJ1-2,.,TGTGCCAGCAGCGTAGTCCCATGGGGGGAGAACTATGGCTACACCTTC,CASSVVPWGENYGYTF
TRBV10-3,16,TRBD1,TRBJ2-7,.,TGTGCCATCAGCCCCGGACAGGGGGCTATCCCTGCCCCGCAGTACTTC,CAISPGQGAIPAPQYF
TRBV7-8,16,TRBD2,TRBJ2-7,.,TGTGCCAGCAGCTCTCGCCTTAGCGGGAGAGAGTACGAGCAGTACTTC,CASSSRLSGREYEQYF
TRBV11-2,13,.,TRBJ2-7,.,TGTGCCAGCAGCTGGGGCCTAATCTACGAGCAGTACTTC,CASSWGLIYEQYF
TRBV18,15,.,TRBJ2-7,few,TGTGCCAGCTCACCACCAGGGGGTGCGTCCTACGAGCAGTACTTC,CASSPPGGASYEQYF
TRBV4-3,14,TRBD1,TRBJ1-1,.,TGCGCCAGCAGCCGGGGACAGGGAAACACTGAAGCTTTCTTT,CASSRGQGNTEAFF
TRBV18,15,.,TRBJ2-7,few,TGTGCCAGCTCACCACCGAGTCAGGGTGGGTACGAGCAGTACTTC,CASSPPSQGGYEQYF
TRBV4-2,16,TRBD1,TRBJ2-2,.,TGTGCCAGCAGCCAAGAGACAGGGGCGGGCACCGGGGAGCTGTTTTTT,CASSQETGAGTGELFF
TRBV6-4,15,TRBD1,TRBJ2-3,.,TGTGCCAGCAGTGTGGGACAGGGGGAAACAGATACGCAGTATTTT,CASSVGQGETDTQYF
TRBV5-4,14,.,TRBJ2-7,few,TGTGCCAGCAGCTCACCGACTGGGTCCTACGAGCAGTACTTC,CASSSPTGSYEQYF
TRBV7-2,13,.,TRBJ2-5,.,TGTGCCAGCAGCCATCGCGGGCTTGAGACCCAGTACTTC,CASSHRGLETQYF
TRBV2,14,TRBD2,TRBJ2-7,.,TGTGCCAGCAGTTCAGCGGGGGGGAGCTACGAGCAGTACTTC,CASSSAGGSYEQYF
TRBV7-9,14,.,TRBJ2-1,few,TGTGCCAGCAGCTTGCAGGAAATCTACAATGAGCAGTTCTTC,CASSLQEIYNEQFF
TRBV7-3,14,TRBD1,TRBJ2-7,.,TGTGCCAGCAGCCCAGGACAGGGCCCCTACGAGCAGTACTTC,CASSPGQGPYEQYF
TRBV10-1,16,.,TRBJ2-3,few,TGCGCAGGCGCGGCTAGAAGGATACACCCTACAGATACGCAGTATTTT,CAGAARRIHPTDTQYF
TRBV28,15,.,TRBJ1-5,.,TGTGCCAGCAGCCAAATGGGAGGGGGCAATCAGCCCCAGCATTTT,CASSQMGGGNQPQHF
TRBV7-2,16,TRBD2,TRBJ2-3,.,TGTGCCAGCAGCTTAGCCCTTTGGGAGGGTTTAGATACGCAGTATTTT,CASSLALWEGLDTQYF
TRBV6-5,15,.,TRBJ1-1,.,TGTGCCAGCAGTAAAATCCAGGCGATGAACACTGAAGCTTTCTTT,CASSKIQAMNTEAFF
TRBV19,14,.,TRBJ1-4,few,TGTGCCAGTAGTTCTCCCCCGAGGGTTGAAAAACTGTTTTTT,CASSSPPRVEKLFF
TRBV4-3,17,TRBD1,TRBJ1-2,.,TGCGCCAGCAGCCAATTACCGGGACAGGGGGCTGGAGATGGCTACACCTTC,CASSQLPGQGAGDGYTF
TRBV6-5,15,TRBD1,TRBJ1-5,.,TGTGCCAGCAGTAAGGACAGGGACCCCAATCAGCCCCAGCATTTT,CASSKDRDPNQPQHF
TRBV6-4,15,TRBD1,TRBJ2-3,.,TGTGCCAGCAGCCTTCCGGGACAGCCTACAGATACGCAGTATTTT,CASSLPGQPTDTQYF
TRBV28,15,TRBD1,TRBJ1-5,.,TGTGCCAGCAGCCGACGACAGGGTGGCAATCAGCCCCAGCATTTT,CASSRRQGGNQPQHF
TRBV5-6,16,TRBD1,TRBJ2-5,few,TGTGCCAGCAGCTTGGGACAGGGGCCCTTCTGGGAGACCCAGTACTTC,CASSLGQGPFWETQYF
TRBV4-1,18,TRBD2,TRBJ2-5,.,TGCGCCAGCAGCGAAGGGACTAGCGTAGAGTGGGGTCAAGAGACCCAGTACTTC,CASSEGTSVEWGQETQYF
TRBV4-3,15,TRBD2,TRBJ2-3,few,TGCGCCAGCAGAATAGCGGGGGCTCTCACAGATACGCAGTATTTT,CASRIAGALTDTQYF
TRBV9,14,.,TRBJ2-2,.,TGTGCCAGCAGCGTAGGAGGGAACACCGGGGAGCTGTTTTTT,CASSVGGNTGELFF
TRBV7-3,15,TRBD1,TRBJ2-3,.,TGTGCCAGCAGCGCCTGGACAGGGAGCACAGATACGCAGTATTTT,CASSAWTGSTDTQYF